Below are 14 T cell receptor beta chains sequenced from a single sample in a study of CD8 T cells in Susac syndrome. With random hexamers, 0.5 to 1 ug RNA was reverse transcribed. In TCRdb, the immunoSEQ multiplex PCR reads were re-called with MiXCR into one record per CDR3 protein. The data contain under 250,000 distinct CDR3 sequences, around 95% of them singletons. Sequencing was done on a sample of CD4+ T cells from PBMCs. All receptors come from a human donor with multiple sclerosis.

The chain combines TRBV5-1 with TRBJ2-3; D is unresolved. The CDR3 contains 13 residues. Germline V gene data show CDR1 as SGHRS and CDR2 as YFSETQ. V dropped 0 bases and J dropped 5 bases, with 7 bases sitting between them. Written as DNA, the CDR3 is TGCGCCAGCAGCTTGGCCAAGGGAGATACGCAGTATTTT. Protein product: CASSLAKGDTQYF. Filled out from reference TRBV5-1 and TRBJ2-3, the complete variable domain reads KAGVTQTPRYLIKTRGQQVTLSCSPISGHRSVSWYQQTPGQGLQFLFEYFSETQRNKGNFPGRFSGRQFSNSRSEMNVSTLELGDSALYLCASSLAKGDTQYFGPGTRLTVL.

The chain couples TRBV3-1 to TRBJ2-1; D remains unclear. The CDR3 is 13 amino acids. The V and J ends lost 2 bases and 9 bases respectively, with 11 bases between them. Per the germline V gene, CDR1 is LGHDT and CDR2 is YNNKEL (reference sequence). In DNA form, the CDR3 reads TGTGCCAGCAGCCAATGGGCTACCCCTGAGCAGTTCTTC. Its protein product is CASSQWATPEQFF.

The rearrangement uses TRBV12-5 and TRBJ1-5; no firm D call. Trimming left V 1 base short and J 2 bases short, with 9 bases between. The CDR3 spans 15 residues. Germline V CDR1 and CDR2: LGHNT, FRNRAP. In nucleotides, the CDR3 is TGTGCTAGTGGTTTGGGGGGTTTGCGCAATCAGCCCCAGCATTTT. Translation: CASGLGGLRNQPQHF.

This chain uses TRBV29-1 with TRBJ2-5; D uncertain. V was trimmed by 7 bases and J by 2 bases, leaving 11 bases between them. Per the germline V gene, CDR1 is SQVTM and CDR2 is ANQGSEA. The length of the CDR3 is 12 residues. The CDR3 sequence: CSARFSQETQYF. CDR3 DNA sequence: TGCAGCGCAAGGTTCAGTCAAGAGACCCAGTACTTC.

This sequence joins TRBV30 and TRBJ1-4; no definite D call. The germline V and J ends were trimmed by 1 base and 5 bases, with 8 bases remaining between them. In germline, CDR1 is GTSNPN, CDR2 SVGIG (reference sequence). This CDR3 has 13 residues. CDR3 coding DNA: TGTGCCTGGAGTGCCGGACGGAATGAAAAACTGTTTTTT. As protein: CAWSAGRNEKLFF.

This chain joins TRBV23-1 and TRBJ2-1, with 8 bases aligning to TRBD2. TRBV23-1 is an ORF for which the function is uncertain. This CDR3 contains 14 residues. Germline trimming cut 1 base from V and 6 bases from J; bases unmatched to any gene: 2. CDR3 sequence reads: CASSQYGTSNEQFF. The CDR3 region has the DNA TGCGCCAGCAGTCAATACGGGACTAGCAATGAGCAGTTCTTC.

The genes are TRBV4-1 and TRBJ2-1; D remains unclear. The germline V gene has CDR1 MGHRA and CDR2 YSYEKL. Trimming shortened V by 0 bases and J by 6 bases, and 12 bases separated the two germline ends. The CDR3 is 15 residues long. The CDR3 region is CASSQDNFWVNEQFF. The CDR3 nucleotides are TGCGCCAGCAGCCAAGATAACTTTTGGGTCAATGAGCAGTTCTTC.

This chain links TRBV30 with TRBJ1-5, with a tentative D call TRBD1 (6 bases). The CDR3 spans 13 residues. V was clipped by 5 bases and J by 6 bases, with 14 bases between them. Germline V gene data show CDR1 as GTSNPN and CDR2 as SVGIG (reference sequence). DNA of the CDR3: TGTGCCTGGGCGAAGGGGGATGGTCAGCCCCAGCATTTT. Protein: CAWAKGDGQPQHF.

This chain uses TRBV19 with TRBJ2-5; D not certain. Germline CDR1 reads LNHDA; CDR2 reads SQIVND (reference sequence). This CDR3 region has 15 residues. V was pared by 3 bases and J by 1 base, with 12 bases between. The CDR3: CASSIGDLLQETQYF. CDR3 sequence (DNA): TGTGCCAGTAGTATTGGAGACCTACTCCAAGAGACCCAGTACTTC. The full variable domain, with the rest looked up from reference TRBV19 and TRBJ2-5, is DGGITQSPKYLFRKEGQNVTLSCEQNLNHDAMYWYRQDPGQGLRLIYYSQIVNDFQKGDIAEGYSVSREKKESFPLTVTSAQKNPTAFYLCASSIGDLLQETQYFGPGTRLLVL.

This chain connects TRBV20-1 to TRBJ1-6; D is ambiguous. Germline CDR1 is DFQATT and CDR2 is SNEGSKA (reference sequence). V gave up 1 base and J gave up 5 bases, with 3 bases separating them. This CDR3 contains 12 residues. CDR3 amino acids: CSARGNNSPLHF. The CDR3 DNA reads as TGCAGTGCTAGAGGGAATAATTCACCCCTCCACTTT.

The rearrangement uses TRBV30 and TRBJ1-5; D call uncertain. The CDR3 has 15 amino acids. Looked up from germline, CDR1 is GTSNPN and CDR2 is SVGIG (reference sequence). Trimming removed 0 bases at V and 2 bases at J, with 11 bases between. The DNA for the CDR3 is TGTGCCTGGAGTGTACAATACGGCGGCAATCAGCCCCAGCATTTT. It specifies CAWSVQYGGNQPQHF.

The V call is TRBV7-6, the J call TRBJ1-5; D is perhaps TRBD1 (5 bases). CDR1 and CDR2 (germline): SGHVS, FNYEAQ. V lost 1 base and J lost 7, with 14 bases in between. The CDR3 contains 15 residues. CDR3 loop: CASSLDGQGYQPQHF. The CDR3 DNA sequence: TGTGCCAGCAGCTTAGATGGTCAGGGATACCAGCCCCAGCATTTT.

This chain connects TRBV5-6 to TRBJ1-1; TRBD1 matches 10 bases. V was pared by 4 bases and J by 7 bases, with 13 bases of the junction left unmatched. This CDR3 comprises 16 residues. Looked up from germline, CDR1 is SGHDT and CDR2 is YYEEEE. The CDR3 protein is CASSLRGTGAASEAFF. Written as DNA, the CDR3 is TGTGCCAGCAGCCTACGTGGGACAGGGGCCGCCAGTGAAGCTTTCTTT.

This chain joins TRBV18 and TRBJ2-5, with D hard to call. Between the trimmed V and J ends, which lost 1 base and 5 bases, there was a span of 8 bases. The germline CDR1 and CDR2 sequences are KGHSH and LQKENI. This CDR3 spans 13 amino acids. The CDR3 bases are TGTGCCAGCTCACCACGAGTGGAGGAGACCCAGTACTTC. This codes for CASSPRVEETQYF.